These 27 T cell receptor beta chains originate from one sample sequenced in a study of CD4 T cells in relation to SARS-CoV-2 and coronaviruses. No antigen is known for these receptors. The unexposed donors gave CD4+ T cells in about 2011-2018, prior to COVID-19. The cells were cultured for less than twelve days before CD4+ T cells were isolated. Clones were sequenced by immunoSEQ multiplex PCR, and TCRdb holds only the in-frame ones, with some missing. The sample carries tens of thousands of clones, roughly 80% recorded once. The sample taken for sequencing was CD4+ T cells from PBMCs, cultured in vitro. These receptors were collected from a human donor in good health.

The chain carries TRBV6-5 and TRBJ1-2; D is perhaps TRBD1 (5 bases). From germline, CDR1 is MNHEY and CDR2 SVGAGI. V lost 4 bases and J 4 bases, leaving 7 bases between the germline ends. CDR3 length: 12 amino acids. The CDR3 coding sequence is TGTGCCAGCAGTTCTGGGGGCTATGGCTACACCTTC. Translating it yields CASSSGGYGYTF.

The rearrangement joins TRBV5-1 to TRBJ1-4; D is unclear. The germline V and J ends were trimmed by 0 bases and 8 bases, with 14 bases remaining between them. CDR1 is SGHRS and CDR2 is YFSETQ in the germline V gene. The CDR3 loop spans 15 amino acids. The CDR3 spells CASSLAGQSREKLFF. The CDR3 bases are TGCGCCAGCAGCTTGGCCGGCCAATCGAGGGAAAAACTGTTTTTT. Using reference TRBV5-1 and TRBJ1-4 for the parts outside the CDR3, the full variable domain is KAGVTQTPRYLIKTRGQQVTLSCSPISGHRSVSWYQQTPGQGLQFLFEYFSETQRNKGNFPGRFSGRQFSNSRSEMNVSTLELGDSALYLCASSLAGQSREKLFFGSGTQLSVL.

The J gene is TRBJ1-2, the V gene TRBV5-1; 7 bases are a match to TRBD1. Germline V lookup: CDR1 SGHRS, CDR2 YFSETQ. V was pared by 5 bases and J by 6 bases, with 13 bases of the junction left unmatched. CDR3 length: 15 residues. The CDR3 sequence is CASRAGTDLHHGYTF. The CDR3 bases are TGCGCCAGCAGGGCCGGGACAGATCTACACCATGGCTACACCTTC.

By proportion, this clone is medium-sized (0.01 to 0.1%). This chain connects TRBV5-5 to TRBJ1-1; 7 positions match TRBD1. The J segment lost 1 base and the V segment lost 1 base, leaving 19 bases of the junction unmatched. The length of the CDR3 is 20 residues. CDR1 and CDR2 from the germline V gene are SGHKS and YYEKEE (reference sequence). The CDR3 nucleotides read TGTGCCAGCAGCTTGAGACCACAGGTCGGCACAGGGGTTGGGAACACTGAAGCTTTCTTT. Translating it yields CASSLRPQVGTGVGNTEAFF. Variable domain in full (rest from reference TRBV5-5 and TRBJ1-1): DAGVTQSPTHLIKTRGQQVTLRCSPISGHKSVSWYQQVLGQGPQFIFQYYEKEERGRGNFPDRFSARQFPNYSSELNVNALLLGDSALYLCASSLRPQVGTGVGNTEAFFGQGTRLTVV.

The chain's CDR3 is CASSPPGTASYNEQFF. In DNA, the CDR3 is TGTGCCAGCTCACCACCGGGGACAGCCTCCTACAATGAGCAGTTCTTC. The gene calls are TRBV18 and TRBJ2-1; TRBD1 matches at 7 bases. Germline V gene sequence: CDR1 KGHSH, CDR2 LQKENI. There are 16 residues in the CDR3. V trimming: 0 bases; J trimming: 0 bases; junction bases outside the gene matches: 2.

CDR3 nucleotides: TGTGCCAGCAGCTCGCTACCGGGACTAGCGGGAGTCAATGAGCAGTTCTTC. This codes for CASSSLPGLAGVNEQFF. The chain combines TRBV7-3 with TRBJ2-1; 14 bases align to TRBD2. V lost 4 bases to trimming and J lost 6 bases; unmatched junction nucleotides: 8. Germline loops: CDR1 SGHTA, CDR2 FQGTGA. The CDR3 spans 17 residues.

CDR3 sequence: CASSSRAATATRDYEQYF. The CDR3 DNA reads as TGCGCCAGCAGCTCCCGTGCAGCCACAGCGACCCGAGACTACGAGCAGTACTTC. The V gene is TRBV5-1, the J gene TRBJ2-7; D not resolved. The CDR3 covers 18 residues. Trimming left V 3 bases short and J 3 bases short, with 25 bases between. The germline V gene encodes CDR1 SGHRS and CDR2 YFSETQ.

To note about this clone: Germline and junction disagree at one end, which may indicate a read error. J is TRBJ1-3 and V is TRBV30; D remains unclear. Germline V gene lookup returns CDR1 GTSNPN and CDR2 SVGIG (reference sequence). There are 13 residues in the CDR3. CDR3: CAWSVRYGDTIYF. In nucleotides, the CDR3 is TGTGCCTGGAGTGTTAGGTATGGAGACACCATATATTTT. Full variable domain (missing parts from reference TRBV30 and TRBJ1-3): SQTIHQWPATLVQPVGSPLSLECTVEGTSNPNLYWYRQAAGRGLQLLFYSVGIGQISSEVPQNLSASRPQDRQFILSSKKLLLSDSGFYLCAWSVRYGDTIYFGEGSWLTVV.

J is TRBJ1-4 and V is TRBV5-1; D gene uncertain. Trimming pared 0 bases from V and 5 bases from J, leaving 8 bases between. This CDR3 has 14 amino acids. CDR1 and CDR2 from the germline V gene are SGHRS and YFSETQ. CDR3 in amino acids: CASSLGQPNEKLFF. The CDR3 DNA reads as TGCGCCAGCAGCTTGGGTCAGCCCAATGAAAAACTGTTTTTT.

The chain carries TRBV3-1 (or the pseudogene TRBV3-2) and TRBJ2-5; possibly TRBD1 for D (6 bases). This CDR3 spans 13 amino acids. V was shortened by 6 bases and J by 5 bases, with 13 bases between the two germline ends. Germline CDR1 and CDR2: LGHDT and YNNKEL (reference sequence). CDR3 in amino acids: CASSQTGPETQYF. The CDR3 DNA sequence: TGTGCCAGCAGTCAAACAGGGCCGGAGACCCAGTACTTC.

The gene calls are TRBV30 and TRBJ2-4; weak D call: TRBD2 (6 bases). The CDR3 has 12 residues. Germline V gene lookup returns CDR1 GTSNPN and CDR2 SVGIG (reference sequence). Trimming left V 5 bases short and J 1 base short, with 6 bases between. The CDR3 reads CAWAGAKNIQYF. The DNA of the CDR3 is TGTGCCTGGGCGGGGGCCAAAAACATTCAGTACTTC.

The chain has TRBV9 and TRBJ2-2; TRBD2 matches 12 bases. The CDR3 sequence is 15 residues long. Germline values: CDR1 SGDLS, CDR2 YYNGEE. Trimming took 8 bases from V and 5 from J; bases not matched to a gene: 7. CDR3 sequence reads: CASTRTSGMTGELFF. CDR3 DNA: TGTGCCAGTACGCGGACTAGCGGGATGACCGGGGAGCTGTTTTTT.

V and J are TRBV6-1 and TRBJ2-6, with TRBD1 matching over 7 bases. With 2 bases clipped from V and 3 bases from J, the junction kept 7 bases outside the gene matches. The CDR3 consists of 17 residues. From germline, CDR1 is MNHNS and CDR2 SASEGT. The CDR3 region is CASSEQPGGYGANVLTF. CDR3 DNA sequence: TGTGCCAGCAGTGAACAGCCAGGGGGATATGGGGCCAACGTCCTGACTTTC.

This chain links TRBV15 with TRBJ2-7; 11 nucleotides agree with TRBD1. The CDR3 covers 16 residues. J gave up 3 bases and V 1 base, and 5 bases lay outside the gene matches. CDR1 LNHNV and CDR2 YYDKDF come from the germline V gene (reference sequence). The CDR3 DNA follows: TGTGCCACCAGCAGAGGTTCCGGGACAGGGGGCTACGAGCAGTACTTC. Translated: CATSRGSGTGGYEQYF.

The J gene is TRBJ1-6, the V gene TRBV6-5; D might be TRBD1 (6 bases). CDR3 size: 13 residues. V shed 11 bases and J shed 8 bases, with 16 bases lying between them. Germline V gene lookup returns CDR1 MNHEY and CDR2 SVGAGI. CDR3 loop: CASTRGRDSPLHF. The DNA of the CDR3 is TGTGCCTCGACCAGGGGACGCGATTCACCCCTCCACTTT.

This chain connects TRBV24-1 to TRBJ1-1; D is ambiguous. Germline V lookup: CDR1 KGHDR, CDR2 SFDVKD. The CDR3 runs to 12 residues. Trimming cost V 9 bases and J 2 bases, with 9 bases left between them. The CDR3 DNA sequence: TGTGCCACCGAAGGGTCAAACACTGAAGCTTTCTTT. Encoded protein: CATEGSNTEAFF.

The V and J genes are TRBV6-2 or TRBV6-3 and TRBJ1-5; D is unresolved. Trimming removed 4 bases at V and 0 bases at J, with 7 bases between. Germline V gene lookup returns CDR1 MNHEY and CDR2 SVGEGT. CDR3 size: 14 residues. The CDR3 here is CASSLQNSNQPQHF. The CDR3 DNA reads as TGTGCCAGCAGTTTACAAAATAGCAATCAGCCCCAGCATTTT.

A remark on this clone: Other DNA sequences in this specimen translate into the identical CDR3. V and J are TRBV18 and TRBJ2-2; TRBD2 might be the D (6 bases). There are 15 residues in the CDR3. V was shortened by 3 bases and J by 3 bases, with 11 bases between the two germline ends. The V gene's germline CDR1 is KGHSH and CDR2 LQKENI. CDR3 in DNA: TGTGCCAGCTCACCGCGGACGGGGGACACCGGGGAGCTGTTTTTT. It specifies CASSPRTGDTGELFF.

This clone came up a few times. The chain combines TRBV6-5 with TRBJ2-7, with TRBD1 matching 7 bases. The germline CDR1 and CDR2 sequences are MNHEY and SVGAGI. V lost 5 bases and J lost 3; bases outside the gene matches: 4. The CDR3 totals 13 residues. CDR3 loop: CASSRGQFYEQYF. CDR3 bases: TGTGCCAGCAGTAGGGGACAGTTCTACGAGCAGTACTTC.

V and J are TRBV6-5 and TRBJ2-1; D gene ambiguous. Trimming left V 4 bases short and J 4 bases short, with 17 bases between. The germline V gene encodes CDR1 MNHEY and CDR2 SVGAGI. This CDR3 has 16 residues. CDR3 sequence: CASSSTGAGAYNEQFF. DNA for the CDR3: TGTGCCAGCAGTTCTACGGGCGCCGGAGCATACAATGAGCAGTTCTTC.

This clone was recorded only once. V usage is TRBV2 and J usage is TRBJ2-1; 9 bases are a match to TRBD1. Looked up from germline, CDR1 is SNHLY and CDR2 is FYNNEI. The CDR3 is 14 amino acids. The V and J ends lost 6 bases and 8 bases, in that order; junction bases with no gene match: 8. CDR3 in amino acids: CASSLDRGGDEQFF. DNA of the CDR3: TGTGCCAGCAGCTTGGACAGGGGAGGCGATGAGCAGTTCTTC. Complete variable domain (other parts from reference TRBV2 and TRBJ2-1): EPEVTQTPSHQVTQMGQEVILRCVPISNHLYFYWYRQILGQKVEFLVSFYNNEISEKSEIFDDQFSVERPDGSNFTLKIRSTKLEDSAMYFCASSLDRGGDEQFFGPGTRLTVL.

V and J are TRBV12-5 and TRBJ2-1, with 7 bases lining up with TRBD1. The germline V gene encodes CDR1 LGHNT and CDR2 FRNRAP. V was pared by 6 bases and J by 10 bases, with 9 bases of the junction left unmatched. CDR3 size: 13 residues. The CDR3 reads CASGGQSFGEQFF. The CDR3, as DNA: TGTGCTAGTGGGGGACAGTCGTTCGGGGAGCAGTTCTTC. Looking up the rest from reference TRBV12-5 and TRBJ2-1 gives the full variable domain: DARVTQTPRHKVTEMGQEVTMRCQPILGHNTVFWYRQTMMQGLELLAYFRNRAPLDDSGMPKDRFSAEMPDATLATLKIQPSEPRDSAVYFCASGGQSFGEQFFGPGTRLTVL.

The chain recombines TRBV19 with TRBJ1-5; 7 bases map to TRBD1. This CDR3 has 14 amino acids. Germline V lookup: CDR1 LNHDA, CDR2 SQIVND (reference sequence). J gave up 7 bases and V 8 bases, and 11 bases lay outside the gene matches. CDR3 loop: CASSSGQRDQPQHF. The CDR3 nucleotides read TGTGCCAGTTCCTCGGGACAGAGGGACCAGCCCCAGCATTTT.

The V and J genes are TRBV28 and TRBJ2-7; TRBD1 agrees at 9 bases. The length of the CDR3 is 13 residues. V gave up 7 bases and J gave up 5 bases; unmatched junction bases: 6. Germline values: CDR1 MDHEN, CDR2 SYDVKM. The CDR3 loop is CASTRDRVHEQYF. As DNA, the CDR3 is TGTGCCAGCACCCGGGACAGGGTCCACGAGCAGTACTTC. Full variable domain (rest looked up from reference TRBV28 and TRBJ2-7): DVKVTQSSRYLVKRTGEKVFLECVQDMDHENMFWYRQDPGLGLRLIYFSYDVKMKEKGDIPEGYSVSREKKERFSLILESASTNQTSMYLCASTRDRVHEQYFGPGTRLTVT.

J is TRBJ1-1 and V is TRBV5-1; D remains ambiguous. There are 13 residues in the CDR3. V lost 1 base to trimming and J lost 1 base, with 5 bases between them. Germline V gene sequence: CDR1 SGHRS, CDR2 YFSETQ. For the CDR3, the DNA is TGCGCCAGCAGCTTGACGGCGAACACTGAAGCTTTCTTT. Residues: CASSLTANTEAFF.

This clone was seen only a few times. The chain combines TRBV19 with TRBJ1-6, with D possibly TRBD1 on 6 matching bases. With 5 bases removed from V and 3 bases from J, the gap between germline ends came to 26 bases. This CDR3 contains 20 residues. CDR1 is LNHDA and CDR2 is SQIVND in the germline V gene (reference sequence). The CDR3 DNA reads as TGTGCCAGTAGTGTGACCAGGGGATACCGCCGACGGCTCTATAATTCACCCCTCCACTTT. Its protein is CASSVTRGYRRRLYNSPLHF.

The V gene is TRBV6-5, the J gene TRBJ2-6; 7 bases map to TRBD1. The CDR3 has 15 amino acids. Germline V gives CDR1 MNHEY, CDR2 SVGAGI. The junction had 5 bases not matched to a gene; V was cut back by 8 bases and J by 1 base. The CDR3 DNA follows: TGTGCCAGCGCCCACAGGGGATCTGGGGCCAACGTCCTGACTTTC. Amino acids: CASAHRGSGANVLTF.